The source of this T cell receptor (beta chain) is a study of beta chain features in type 1 diabetes. Study at large: The study found patients and healthy donors alike in age, gender and cell yields.

CDR3 length equals 16 residues. Germline V gene data show CDR1 as LNHNV and CDR2 as YYDKDF (reference sequence). The V end was cut by 1 base, the J end by 0 bases, with 10 bases between. Study-wide findings and caveats: Type 1 diabetes patients had TCRB CDR3s that were shorter (moderately but significantly so) in all four CD4+ subsets.

It was one heparinised blood draw, averaging approximately 100 mL, that each donor gave. Purity above 95% was achieved in all sorted populations. This clone was counted only a few times. Its antigen is still unknown. Sequencing targeted expressed TCRB transcripts, as all isolated RNA had been reverse transcribed. Sequenced by immunoSEQ multiplex PCR; TCRdb stores in-frame clones only, minus some. The sample gives roughly 400,000 clones, roughly 14% of which show up once; 0.03% to 0.04% is in the top ten. Sequencing was carried out using naive CD4+ T cells from blood. This sequence originates from a man aged 30 to 39 in good health. The J gene is TRBJ1-5, the V gene TRBV15, with D maybe TRBD1 (5 bases). This CDR3 reads CATSRVRQYSNQPQHF. DNA of the CDR3: TGTGCCACCAGCAGAGTACGACAGTATAGCAATCAGCCCCAGCATTTT.